The 29 T cell receptor beta chains below come from one sample, sequenced in a study of T-cell reconstitution after alpha-beta-depleted transplantation in children. Molecular barcoding with unique molecular identifiers was used for the TCRbeta library. TCRdb re-called the PCR reads with MiXCR, one entry per CDR3 protein. The sample consists of approximately 110,000 distinct CDR3 sequences, about 21% of them appearing once. Sequenced material: PBMCs, mostly from graft donor cells, taken 180 days after TCRalphabeta/CD19-depleted stem cell transplant. Every receptor here comes from a male patient aged 2 to 10 who had a stem cell transplant for chronic granulomatous disease, so the T cells may come from the graft donor.

The table lists this clonotype with a few counts. The gene calls are TRBV6-1 and TRBJ2-1; 12 positions agree with TRBD2. Germline values: CDR1 MNHNS, CDR2 SASEGT. This CDR3 region has 16 residues. The V gene end was trimmed by 5 bases and the J gene end by 5 bases; junction bases not matched to a gene: 7. CDR3 in DNA: TGTGCCAGCAGTCTGACTAGCGGGAGAGCCAACAATGAGCAGTTCTTC. This encodes CASSLTSGRANNEQFF.

The chain employs TRBV5-1 and TRBJ1-5; no clear D gene. V was trimmed by 0 bases and J by 0 bases, leaving 7 bases between them. CDR3 length: 15 amino acids. CDR1 and CDR2 (germline): SGHRS, YFSETQ. CDR3 DNA: TGCGCCAGCAGCTTGGGGTACCCTAGCAATCAGCCCCAGCATTTT. This sequence encodes CASSLGYPSNQPQHF.

This clonotype was counted many times. V gene TRBV29-1 combines with J gene TRBJ1-2, with unresolved D. Trimming removed 2 bases at V and 4 bases at J, with 8 bases between. The CDR3 is 12 residues long. Germline V gene data show CDR1 as SQVTM and CDR2 as ANQGSEA. The CDR3 DNA reads TGCAGCGTTGAATCCGGGATCTATGGCTACACCTTC. Amino acid sequence: CSVESGIYGYTF.

In this sample, this clonotype turned up many times. J is TRBJ2-7 and V is TRBV20-1; the D gene is possibly TRBD2 (6 bases). Germline CDR1 and CDR2: DFQATT and SNEGSKA (reference sequence). V lost 5 bases and J 6 bases, leaving 17 bases between the germline ends. CDR3 size: 13 residues. CDR3 nucleotides: TGCAGTGCTGCCCGGGACTCTTGGGGCGAGCAGTACTTC. This codes for CSAARDSWGEQYF.

The J gene is TRBJ2-3, the V gene TRBV7-2; the D gene is possibly TRBD2 (6 bases). Germline CDR1 is SGHTA and CDR2 is FQGNSA. Trimming removed 5 bases from V and 4 bases from J, with 16 bases in between. The CDR3 sequence is 15 residues long. CDR3 amino acids: CASSKRAGTSDTQYF. The CDR3 DNA reads TGTGCCAGCAGCAAACGGGCGGGGACCTCAGATACGCAGTATTTT.

The chain has TRBV7-2 and TRBJ2-1; weak D call: TRBD1 (5 bases). The CDR3 covers 14 residues. Trimming removed 1 base at V and 7 bases at J, with 11 bases between. CDR1 is SGHTA, CDR2 FQGNSA, per germline. DNA of the CDR3: TGTGCCAGCAGCTTAGGGGGCGGCAAAAATGAGCAGTTCTTC. Protein product: CASSLGGGKNEQFF.

V usage is TRBV5-1 and J usage is TRBJ1-1; D ambiguous. The CDR3 spans 12 residues. Germline CDR1 and CDR2: SGHRS and YFSETQ. The V gene lost 2 bases and the J gene lost 6 bases, with 8 bases spanning the gap. The CDR3 loop reads CASSLGKAEAFF. CDR3 DNA: TGCGCCAGCAGCTTAGGGAAGGCTGAAGCTTTCTTT.

The chain employs TRBV7-9 and TRBJ2-1; D is perhaps TRBD1 (6 bases). V dropped 5 bases and J dropped 0 bases, with 11 bases sitting between them. This CDR3 is built from 15 residues. Germline-derived CDR1 and CDR2 are SEHNR and FQNEAQ (reference sequence). Here the CDR3 reads CASSPPDSSYNEQFF. The CDR3, as DNA: TGTGCCAGCAGCCCCCCGGACAGCTCCTACAATGAGCAGTTCTTC.

V gene TRBV3-1 combines with J gene TRBJ2-1, with 8 bases identical to TRBD2. The V and J ends lost 0 bases and 8 bases, in that order; junction bases with no gene match: 9. Germline CDR1 LGHDT, CDR2 YNNKEL (reference sequence). The CDR3 has 16 residues. CDR3 sequence: CASSQDLSGSIDEQFF. CDR3 nucleotides: TGTGCCAGCAGCCAAGATCTCAGCGGGAGTATCGATGAGCAGTTCTTC.

This clonotype was counted ten times or more. This chain connects TRBV6-5 to TRBJ2-1, with TRBD2 matching 9 bases. Trimming cost V 0 bases and J 9 bases; bases outside gene matches: 9. This CDR3 has 16 amino acids. CDR1 is MNHEY, CDR2 SVGAGI, per germline. DNA of the CDR3: TGTGCCAGCAGTTACTCTGCGGGAGGGCCCTGGCTTGAGCAGTTCTTC. Protein product: CASSYSAGGPWLEQFF.

This clonotype was recorded a few times. This chain connects TRBV12-3 or TRBV12-4 to TRBJ2-7; D unclear. The CDR3 is 12 amino acids. The V end was cut by 3 bases, the J end by 1 base, with 4 bases between. The CDR3 is CASSFVSYEQYF. Here the CDR3 DNA reads TGTGCCAGCAGTTTTGTATCCTACGAGCAGTACTTC.

This clonotype was recorded only once. V usage is TRBV15 and J usage is TRBJ2-1; the match to TRBD2 covers 15 bases. The CDR3 is 18 amino acids. The J segment lost 8 bases and the V segment lost 4 bases, leaving 12 bases of the junction unmatched. Germline CDR1 LNHNV, CDR2 YYDKDF (reference sequence). The CDR3 DNA reads as TGTGCCACCAGCACCGGACTAGCGGGAGGGCCTATTCCCCATGAGCAGTTCTTC. Translation: CATSTGLAGGPIPHEQFF.

There are a few counts of this clonotype. This sequence joins TRBV29-1 and TRBJ2-5; no definite D call. CDR3 size: 14 residues. V lost 1 base and J 5 bases, leaving 14 bases between the germline ends. Germline V lookup: CDR1 SQVTM, CDR2 ANQGSEA. CDR3 residues: CSVEGRPSGETQYF. CDR3 sequence (DNA): TGCAGCGTTGAAGGACGGCCTTCGGGTGAGACCCAGTACTTC. The complete variable domain, with remaining parts taken from reference TRBV29-1 and TRBJ2-5, reads SAVISQKPSRDICQRGTSLTIQCQVDSQVTMMFWYRQQPGQSLTLIATANQGSEATYESGFVIDKFPISRPNLTFSTLTVSNMSPEDSSIYLCSVEGRPSGETQYFGPGTRLLVL.

A single count supports this clonotype. The chain uses TRBV7-6 and TRBJ2-3, with D tentatively TRBD2 (5 bases). Trimming removed 4 bases from V and 2 bases from J, with 22 bases in between. The CDR3 spans 18 residues. Germline V CDR1 and CDR2: SGHVS, FNYEAQ. CDR3 nucleotides: TGTGCCAGCAGCTGGCCGCGGGCAGGCACCACTATCACAGATACGCAGTATTTT. This gives the protein CASSWPRAGTTITDTQYF.

This clonotype was recorded many times. The chain has TRBV29-1 and TRBJ2-3; D unclear. Deletions cut 6 bases from V and 2 bases from J, with 12 bases between. The CDR3 sequence is 13 residues long. Germline lookup yields CDR1 SQVTM and CDR2 ANQGSEA. The CDR3 loop is CSVSGVLTDTQYF. In DNA form, the CDR3 reads TGCAGCGTGAGTGGGGTCCTCACAGATACGCAGTATTTT.

The chain recombines TRBV20-1 with TRBJ2-3; D is possibly TRBD1 or TRBD2 (5 bases each). Germline CDR1 reads DFQATT; CDR2 reads SNEGSKA (reference sequence). The CDR3 loop spans 16 amino acids. V lost 4 bases and J 2 bases, leaving 19 bases between the germline ends. The CDR3 sequence: CSATARGRTYTDTQYF. In DNA form, the CDR3 reads TGCAGTGCTACGGCTAGGGGACGTACCTACACAGATACGCAGTATTTT.

The chain couples TRBV12-3 or TRBV12-4 to TRBJ2-5; 8 bases line up with TRBD1. The CDR3 runs to 13 residues. The V and J ends lost 6 bases and 4 bases, in that order; junction bases with no gene match: 4. This CDR3 is CASSSGTGETQYF. The CDR3 DNA follows: TGTGCCAGCAGCTCCGGGACAGGAGAGACCCAGTACTTC.

This clonotype was counted at least ten times. V usage is TRBV15 and J usage is TRBJ2-3, with a possible D match to TRBD2 (6 bases). The CDR3 totals 13 residues. V was cut by 7 bases and J by 0 bases, with 8 bases left in between. Germline CDR1 and CDR2: LNHNV and YYDKDF (reference sequence). The chain's CDR3 is CATTGVSTDTQYF. CDR3 nucleotide sequence: TGTGCCACCACGGGGGTTAGCACAGATACGCAGTATTTT.

In its sample, this clonotype was seen many times. The chain employs TRBV29-1 and TRBJ1-1; the D gene is possibly TRBD1 (5 bases). Looked up from germline, CDR1 is SQVTM and CDR2 is ANQGSEA. V dropped 4 bases and J dropped 3 bases, with 18 bases sitting between them. The CDR3 loop spans 15 amino acids. CDR3 sequence (DNA): TGCAGCGTTGCAGCGGGGCACGGGTCGGACACTGAAGCTTTCTTT. Its protein product is CSVAAGHGSDTEAFF.

In this sample, this clonotype turned up a few times. This chain uses TRBV28 with TRBJ2-7; 7 bases are shared with TRBD1. CDR1 is MDHEN and CDR2 is SYDVKM in the germline V gene. This CDR3 region has 14 residues. The ends lost 4 bases at V and 4 bases at J; junction bases unmatched: 7. CDR3: CASSSPGTAYEQYF. Written as DNA, the CDR3 is TGTGCCAGCAGTTCCCCCGGGACAGCGTACGAGCAGTACTTC.

This clonotype appeared many times. V usage is TRBV7-9 and J usage is TRBJ2-1, with 7 bases aligning to TRBD1. The CDR3 consists of 15 residues. CDR1 is SEHNR and CDR2 is FQNEAQ in the germline V gene (reference sequence). J lost 0 bases, V lost 7 bases, and 6 bases had no gene match. The CDR3 sequence: CASIPDRASYNEQFF. CDR3 nucleotides: TGTGCCAGCATTCCAGACAGGGCCTCCTACAATGAGCAGTTCTTC. Based on the CDR3 plus reference TRBV7-9 and TRBJ2-1, the full variable domain is DTGVSQNPRHKITKRGQNVTFRCDPISEHNRLYWYRQTLGQGPEFLTYFQNEAQLEKSRLLSDRFSAERPKGSFSTLEIQRTEQGDSAMYLCASIPDRASYNEQFFGPGTRLTVL.

This clonotype occurred many times. This sequence joins TRBV5-5 and TRBJ2-1, with 11 bases aligning to TRBD2. CDR3 length: 15 residues. Germline V gene data show CDR1 as SGHKS and CDR2 as YYEKEE (reference sequence). V gave up 1 base and J gave up 9 bases; unmatched junction bases: 6. CDR3: CASSLMLAGGSEQFF. The CDR3 DNA reads as TGTGCCAGCAGCTTGATGCTAGCGGGGGGAAGTGAGCAGTTCTTC.

This clonotype turned up a few times. The chain is built from TRBV7-2 and TRBJ2-5, with D perhaps being TRBD1 or TRBD2 (5 bases each). V was clipped by 5 bases and J by 5 bases, with 24 bases between them. CDR3 length: 17 residues. Germline-derived CDR1 and CDR2 are SGHTA and FQGNSA. The CDR3 nucleotides are TGTGCCAGCAGCCCGAACAGATCCCCTGGTTGGGGGGAGACCCAGTACTTC. It specifies CASSPNRSPGWGETQYF.

This clonotype has more than one count but fewer than ten. This chain connects TRBV29-1 to TRBJ2-1; 10 bases align to TRBD1. From germline, CDR1 is SQVTM and CDR2 ANQGSEA. Trimming cost V 3 bases and J 9 bases; bases outside gene matches: 8. The CDR3 has 14 residues. CDR3 region: CSVEGQGKIGEQFF. The CDR3 region has the DNA TGCAGCGTTGAGGGACAGGGGAAGATTGGTGAGCAGTTCTTC.

This sequence joins TRBV27 and TRBJ2-1; tentative D call: TRBD1 (6 bases). Germline V CDR1 and CDR2: MNHEY, SMNVEV (reference sequence). This CDR3 is built from 16 residues. Trimming left V 0 bases short and J 4 bases short, with 13 bases between. CDR3 amino acids: CASSLSPGGQYNEQFF. The CDR3 bases are TGTGCCAGCAGTTTATCCCCTGGGGGCCAATACAATGAGCAGTTCTTC.

This chain connects TRBV12-3 or TRBV12-4 to TRBJ1-1; a possible D gene is TRBD1 (5 bases). CDR3 length equals 13 residues. Trimming took 1 base from V and 5 from J, leaving 8 bases between them. CDR3 bases: TGTGCCAGCAGTTTAGGGGGGAGAACTGAAGCTTTCTTT. This translates into CASSLGGRTEAFF.

This clonotype was seen more than once but under ten times. This chain uses TRBV7-9 with TRBJ2-2; D remains ambiguous. Germline V gene sequence: CDR1 SEHNR, CDR2 FQNEAQ (reference sequence). There are 14 residues in the CDR3. The V gene lost 10 bases and the J gene lost 1 base, with 13 bases spanning the gap. CDR3 nucleotide sequence: TGTGCCACCTACGACCAGCGGAACACCGGGGAGCTGTTTTTT. This gives the protein CATYDQRNTGELFF.

This clonotype was detected ten times or more. The chain uses TRBV12-3 or TRBV12-4 and TRBJ2-7, with 7 bases aligning to TRBD2. This CDR3 has 12 amino acids. The trim removed 6 bases at V and 11 bases at J, leaving 10 bases unmatched. CDR3 region: CASRWGGELEYF. The DNA for the CDR3 is TGTGCCAGCAGGTGGGGAGGGGAATTGGAGTACTTC.

This clonotype was observed a single time. The V gene is TRBV5-4, the J gene TRBJ2-2; D gene unclear. Per germline, CDR1 SGHNT and CDR2 YYREEE (reference sequence). Trimming took 3 bases from V and 6 from J, leaving 9 bases between them. This CDR3 spans 13 amino acids. The CDR3 here is CASSSQTSGELFF. CDR3 DNA sequence: TGTGCCAGCAGCTCACAGACTTCCGGGGAGCTGTTTTTT.